This is a list of T cell receptor beta chains from one sample in a study of T cell clones after liver transplantation. Here immunoSEQ multiplex PCR was the method, and the copy in TCRdb shows in-frame clones only, minus some. The sample includes around 71,000 clones, 75% to 85% of them seen just once. Specimen: CD4+ T cells from blood, collected 12 months after liver transplant. The receptor set was obtained from a human patient who received a liver transplant. The graft donor may have given rise to some T cells. CDR3s include the opening cysteine and the closing phenylalanine or tryptophan. Each record gives: clone size, V gene, J gene, D gene, CDR3 DNA, CDR3 protein. The D gene is left open where the match is weak. Not all rows give a size; the values are once, few, many and, for expanded clones, a class.

clone size: NA
V gene: TRBV29-1
J gene: TRBJ2-1
D gene: TRBD2
CDR3 DNA: TGCAGCGTTGAGGGCGGGAGGGCCGTCGAGCAGTTCTTC
CDR3 protein: CSVEGGRAVEQFF

clone size: NA
V gene: TRBV5-1
J gene: TRBJ1-5
D gene: NA
CDR3 DNA: TGCGCCAGCAGCTTGTGGGGGGGCAGCAATCAGCCCCAGCATTTT
CDR3 protein: CASSLWGGSNQPQHF

clone size: NA
V gene: TRBV28
J gene: TRBJ1-1
D gene: NA
CDR3 DNA: TGTGCCAGCAGGTTCTCAAGGGGTTCTGGCACTGAAGCTTTCTTT
CDR3 protein: CASRFSRGSGTEAFF

clone size: once
V gene: TRBV6-6
J gene: TRBJ1-2
D gene: NA
CDR3 DNA: TGTGCCAGCAGTTACCAGGACAGCTCCTATGGCTACACCTTC
CDR3 protein: CASSYQDSSYGYTF

clone size: NA
V gene: TRBV18
J gene: TRBJ1-5
D gene: NA
CDR3 DNA: TGTGCCAGCTCACCGGGAGACAAACAGCCCCAGCATTTT
CDR3 protein: CASSPGDKQPQHF

clone size: once
V gene: TRBV28
J gene: TRBJ2-1
D gene: NA
CDR3 DNA: TGTGCCGGTGAAGGAAGCTCCTACAATGAGCAGTTCTTC
CDR3 protein: CAGEGSSYNEQFF

clone size: NA
V gene: TRBV5-4
J gene: TRBJ2-5
D gene: NA
CDR3 DNA: TGTGCCAGCAGCTTGGGACAGACCCAAGAGACCCAGTACTTC
CDR3 protein: CASSLGQTQETQYF

clone size: few
V gene: TRBV30
J gene: TRBJ1-5
D gene: NA
CDR3 DNA: TGTGCCTGGGGGGGAGGTCAGCCCCAGCATTTT
CDR3 protein: CAWGGGQPQHF

clone size: few
V gene: TRBV2
J gene: TRBJ2-7
D gene: NA
CDR3 DNA: TGTGCCAGCAACATGGGCACTTACGAGCAGTACTTC
CDR3 protein: CASNMGTYEQYF

clone size: NA
V gene: TRBV28
J gene: TRBJ1-1
D gene: TRBD1
CDR3 DNA: TGTGCCAGCAGTTTCTCTTTTACAGGGGGCCAAACTGAAGCTTTCTTT
CDR3 protein: CASSFSFTGGQTEAFF

clone size: NA
V gene: TRBV27
J gene: TRBJ2-1
D gene: TRBD2
CDR3 DNA: TGTGCCAGCAGTTTATCGGTTAGCGGGAGGGCCCCTGAGCAGTTCTTC
CDR3 protein: CASSLSVSGRAPEQFF

clone size: NA
V gene: TRBV28
J gene: TRBJ1-5
D gene: TRBD1
CDR3 DNA: TGTGCCAGCAATCTCCACGGGACAGGGAATCAGCCCCAGCATTTT
CDR3 protein: CASNLHGTGNQPQHF

clone size: NA
V gene: TRBV6-6
J gene: TRBJ2-7
D gene: NA
CDR3 DNA: TGTGCCAGCAGTCGTGGTTACTACGAGCAGTACTTC
CDR3 protein: CASSRGYYEQYF

clone size: NA
V gene: TRBV5-1
J gene: TRBJ2-4
D gene: NA
CDR3 DNA: TGCGCCAGCAGCTCCACGACCACAGCCAAAAACATTCAGTACTTC
CDR3 protein: CASSSTTTAKNIQYF

clone size: NA
V gene: TRBV10-3
J gene: TRBJ2-7
D gene: NA
CDR3 DNA: TGTGCCATCAGTGAGGGGGAGCTTGCCTACGAGCAGTACTTC
CDR3 protein: CAISEGELAYEQYF

clone size: NA
V gene: TRBV19
J gene: TRBJ2-7
D gene: TRBD1
CDR3 DNA: TGTGCCAGTAGTACCTTCTCCTGGGACAGAAGCTACGAGCAGTACTTC
CDR3 protein: CASSTFSWDRSYEQYF

clone size: once
V gene: TRBV19
J gene: TRBJ1-5
D gene: NA
CDR3 DNA: TGTGCCAGCGAAAGGGGGGGACGTCAGCCCCAGCATTTT
CDR3 protein: CASERGGRQPQHF

clone size: NA
V gene: TRBV11-1
J gene: TRBJ1-4
D gene: TRBD1
CDR3 DNA: TGTGCCAGCAGCTTCTCGCAAGGACAGGCTGAAAAACTGTTTTTT
CDR3 protein: CASSFSQGQAEKLFF

clone size: NA
V gene: TRBV29-1
J gene: TRBJ2-5
D gene: TRBD1
CDR3 DNA: TGCAGCGTTGACGCGACAGGGTCCCCCCAGTACTTC
CDR3 protein: CSVDATGSPQYF

clone size: NA
V gene: TRBV6-1
J gene: TRBJ1-1
D gene: NA
CDR3 DNA: TGTGCCAGCAGTCTATTCGGACTGGAAGCTTTCTTT
CDR3 protein: CASSLFGLEAFF

clone size: NA
V gene: TRBV5-4
J gene: TRBJ2-3
D gene: TRBD1
CDR3 DNA: TGTGCCAGCAGCCCGGGACAGAAAGGGTCCCACCTGGCAGATACGCAGTATTTT
CDR3 protein: CASSPGQKGSHLADTQYF

clone size: NA
V gene: TRBV6-6
J gene: TRBJ1-4
D gene: NA
CDR3 DNA: TGTGCCAGCAATAAGGGCACGACTAATGAAAAACTGTTTTTT
CDR3 protein: CASNKGTTNEKLFF

clone size: NA
V gene: TRBV30
J gene: TRBJ1-1
D gene: NA
CDR3 DNA: TGTGCCTGGAGTGTACGGTTCCAACCGCGACAGGTGATCTTT
CDR3 protein: CAWSVRFQPRQVIF

clone size: NA
V gene: TRBV5-1
J gene: TRBJ2-7
D gene: NA
CDR3 DNA: TGCGCCAGCAGCTTGACCGGGATCGGCTACGAGCAGTACTTC
CDR3 protein: CASSLTGIGYEQYF

clone size: NA
V gene: TRBV7-9
J gene: TRBJ2-5
D gene: NA
CDR3 DNA: TGTGCCACCACAGGGAGTGGCGAGACCCAGTACTTC
CDR3 protein: CATTGSGETQYF

clone size: NA
V gene: TRBV7-2
J gene: TRBJ2-1
D gene: TRBD2
CDR3 DNA: TGTGCCAGCAGCCAGACTAGCGGGAGTACTGAGCAGTTCTTC
CDR3 protein: CASSQTSGSTEQFF

clone size: NA
V gene: TRBV9
J gene: TRBJ2-5
D gene: NA
CDR3 DNA: TGTGCCAGCAGCGTGTACGGAGGGGGGGAGACCCAGTACTTC
CDR3 protein: CASSVYGGGETQYF

clone size: once
V gene: TRBV5-1
J gene: TRBJ2-2
D gene: NA
CDR3 DNA: TGCGCCAGCAGCTTGGAACCTTCCGGGGAGCTGTTTTTT
CDR3 protein: CASSLEPSGELFF

clone size: NA
V gene: TRBV10-1
J gene: TRBJ2-7
D gene: TRBD2
CDR3 DNA: TGCGCCAGCAGTGCCGGGACTAGCGGACACGAGCAGTACTTC
CDR3 protein: CASSAGTSGHEQYF

clone size: NA
V gene: TRBV30
J gene: TRBJ1-3
D gene: NA
CDR3 DNA: TGTGCCTGGAGTGTCCTACAGGCGTACTCTGGAAACACCATATATTTT
CDR3 protein: CAWSVLQAYSGNTIYF

clone size: NA
V gene: TRBV7-9
J gene: TRBJ2-7
D gene: TRBD2
CDR3 DNA: TGTGCCAGCAGCCCAAAGGGACTAGCGGTATACGAGCAGTACTTC
CDR3 protein: CASSPKGLAVYEQYF

clone size: few
V gene: TRBV28
J gene: TRBJ1-4
D gene: NA
CDR3 DNA: TGTGCCAGCAGAAGGGACACCTCCGTCCCAACTAATGAAAAACTGTTTTTT
CDR3 protein: CASRRDTSVPTNEKLFF

clone size: once
V gene: TRBV6-5
J gene: TRBJ2-6
D gene: NA
CDR3 DNA: TGTGCCAGCAGACCGCTTCCTTTGGGGGCCAACGTCCTGACTTTC
CDR3 protein: CASRPLPLGANVLTF

clone size: NA
V gene: TRBV5-1
J gene: TRBJ2-2
D gene: TRBD2
CDR3 DNA: TGCGCCAGCAGCAGACTAGCGGGAGTACGGACCGGGGAGCTGTTTTTT
CDR3 protein: CASSRLAGVRTGELFF

clone size: NA
V gene: TRBV19
J gene: TRBJ2-1
D gene: TRBD2
CDR3 DNA: TGTGCCAGTACCACGGGACTAGCGGGACCCAATGAGCAGTTCTTC
CDR3 protein: CASTTGLAGPNEQFF

clone size: NA
V gene: TRBV7-2
J gene: TRBJ2-2
D gene: NA
CDR3 DNA: TGTGCCAGCAGCTCCTCAAGGGTGACGGGCGGGGAGCTGTTTTTT
CDR3 protein: CASSSSRVTGGELFF

clone size: NA
V gene: TRBV27
J gene: TRBJ2-2
D gene: TRBD2
CDR3 DNA: TGTGCCAGCGGTCCGGCGGGAGGGTGGACCGGGGAGCTGTTTTTT
CDR3 protein: CASGPAGGWTGELFF

clone size: NA
V gene: TRBV7-2
J gene: TRBJ2-3
D gene: NA
CDR3 DNA: TGTGCCAGCAGCTTGGACCTCACAGATACGCAGTATTTT
CDR3 protein: CASSLDLTDTQYF

clone size: NA
V gene: TRBV5-4
J gene: TRBJ2-7
D gene: TRBD2
CDR3 DNA: TGTGCCAGCAGCTTGACCGGGACTAGCGGGAGTGTAACCTACGAGCAGTACTTC
CDR3 protein: CASSLTGTSGSVTYEQYF

clone size: once
V gene: TRBV13
J gene: TRBJ2-1
D gene: TRBD2
CDR3 DNA: TGTGCCAGCAGCCGGAGGACTAGCGGACCTTACAATGAGCAGTTCTTC
CDR3 protein: CASSRRTSGPYNEQFF

clone size: NA
V gene: TRBV4-2
J gene: TRBJ2-1
D gene: NA
CDR3 DNA: TGTGCCAGCAGCCGTGATGTGAGCTCCTACAATGAGCAGTTCTTC
CDR3 protein: CASSRDVSSYNEQFF

clone size: once
V gene: TRBV7-3
J gene: TRBJ2-7
D gene: TRBD2
CDR3 DNA: TGTGCCAGCAGCCCTGTAGGACTAGCGGGAGGCTTGGGCGAGCAGTACTTC
CDR3 protein: CASSPVGLAGGLGEQYF

clone size: NA
V gene: TRBV29-1
J gene: TRBJ2-1
D gene: TRBD2
CDR3 DNA: TGCAGCGTTGGTAGCGGGAGGGCCGCCGAGCAGTTCTTC
CDR3 protein: CSVGSGRAAEQFF